These T cell receptor beta chains were read from a single sample in a study of cytomegalovirus exposure and HLA in healthy donors. Method: immunoSEQ multiplex PCR; TCRdb's copy keeps in-frame clones and lacks some. The sample has tens of thousands of clones; just under 80% are singletons. The source material was PBMCs. The receptors were gathered from a male donor in good health and CMV-seropositive. Each CDR3 is given with its conserved first and last residue. The D gene is left open where the match is weak. Size is omitted from some rows. Given values are once, few, many or a class for expanded clones.

>NA|TRBV5-1|TRBJ2-1|NA
TGCGCCAGCAGCTTGTGGTCTAGAAAGATAAATGAGCAGTTCTTC
CASSLWSRKINEQFF
>NA|TRBV6-4|TRBJ2-2|NA
TGTGCCAGCAGAAAAGACAGAGCGACCGGGGAGCTGTTTTTT
CASRKDRATGELFF
>TRBD1|TRBV9|TRBJ1-5|NA
TGTGCCAGCAGCCCAGGGGACAGGGGAGATCAGCCCCAGCATTTT
CASSPGDRGDQPQHF
>TRBD1|TRBV5-1|TRBJ1-4|NA
TGCGCCAGCAGTTTTGGGGACAGGGATGATGAAAAACTGTTTTTT
CASSFGDRDDEKLFF
>NA|TRBV6-5|TRBJ1-2|NA
TGTGCCAGCAGTTACGCCCAACGGGGAAGTGGTTATGGCTACACCTTC
CASSYAQRGSGYGYTF
>NA|TRBV5-4|TRBJ2-7|NA
TGTGCCAGCAGCTTGAGTAGCGGAGTTAACTACGAGCAGTACTTC
CASSLSSGVNYEQYF
>TRBD1|TRBV7-3|TRBJ2-7|NA
TGTGCCAGCAGCCGCGGACAGGGAACCTACGAGCAGTACTTC
CASSRGQGTYEQYF
>TRBD2|TRBV11-2|TRBJ2-7|NA
TGTGCCAGCAGCTTTACCCAATTCAGCGGGAGGGCCTACGAGCAGTACTTC
CASSFTQFSGRAYEQYF
>NA|TRBV27|TRBJ1-1|NA
TGTGCCAGCAGTTTAATGGCATTGGGGCCTGAACGGACTGAAGCTTTCTTT
CASSLMALGPERTEAFF
>NA|TRBV4-1|TRBJ2-7|NA
TGCGCCAGCAGCTTGGACAGCGGCGAGCAGTACTTC
CASSLDSGEQYF
>TRBD2|TRBV5-8|TRBJ2-1|NA
TGTGCCAGCAGCCCGGGACTAGCGGGACCGGAGCAGTTCTTC
CASSPGLAGPEQFF
>TRBD2|TRBV4-1|TRBJ2-7|NA
TGCGCCAGCAGCCAAACGAGCGGGAACTCCTACGAGCAGTACTTC
CASSQTSGNSYEQYF
>TRBD1|TRBV6-6|TRBJ2-7|NA
TGTGCCAGCAGTTACCTTCAGGGGGAACCCTACGAGCAGTACTTC
CASSYLQGEPYEQYF
>TRBD2|TRBV9|TRBJ2-1|NA
TGTGCCAGCAGCGGAGCCGGGACTAAGGGCAATGAGCAGTTCTTC
CASSGAGTKGNEQFF
>NA|TRBV5-8|TRBJ2-7|NA
TGTGCCAGCAGCTTGGTGTCAGCGGGCTCCTACGAGCAGTACTTC
CASSLVSAGSYEQYF
>NA|TRBV15|TRBJ1-1|NA
TGTGCCACCAGCAGAGTCAAGGGAGAGAACACTGAAGCTTTCTTT
CATSRVKGENTEAFF
>TRBD2|TRBV18|TRBJ2-7|NA
TGTGCCAGCTCACCACGTCTAGCGGGAGGTCCCTACGAGCAGTACTTC
CASSPRLAGGPYEQYF
>NA|TRBV4-1|TRBJ1-4|NA
TGCGCCAGCAGACTACCCGCAACTAATGAAAAACTGTTTTTT
CASRLPATNEKLFF
>NA|TRBV30|TRBJ2-7|NA
TGTGCCTGGAGTGTACAAGCGGCCTACGAGCAGTACTTC
CAWSVQAAYEQYF
>TRBD1|TRBV5-4|TRBJ2-3|NA
TGTGCCAGCAGCCCCAACCCGGGACAGGGCACAGATACGCAGTATTTT
CASSPNPGQGTDTQYF
>TRBD2|TRBV6-5|TRBJ2-7|NA
TGTGCCAGCAGTTACTCAGCGGGATACGAGCAGTACTTC
CASSYSAGYEQYF
>TRBD2|TRBV27|TRBJ2-7|NA
TGTGCCAGCAGGACTAGCGGGTCCTACGAGCAGTACTTC
CASRTSGSYEQYF
>TRBD2|TRBV6-4|TRBJ2-1|once
TGTGCCAGCAGTGACTCATGGACTAGCGGGAGGTCGACCTACAATGAGCAGTTCTTC
CASSDSWTSGRSTYNEQFF
>TRBD2|TRBV5-1|TRBJ2-2|NA
TGCGCCAGCAGCGGTTTAAATAGCGGGACTCGTTTCGGGGAGCTGTTTTTT
CASSGLNSGTRFGELFF
>NA|TRBV30|TRBJ1-2|NA
TGTGCCTGGAGCCCTATGGGGGGACCCGTATTCGGCTATGGCTACACCTTC
CAWSPMGGPVFGYGYTF
>NA|TRBV4-3|TRBJ2-7|NA
TGCGCCAGCAGCCGAATACAGGGTGACTCCTACGAGCAGTACTTC
CASSRIQGDSYEQYF
>TRBD1|TRBV6-1|TRBJ2-3|NA
TGTGCCAGCTCCACAGGGGCGACAGATACGCAGTATTTT
CASSTGATDTQYF
>TRBD2|TRBV30|TRBJ2-3|NA
TGTGCCTGGAGTCCGTCGAGGACTAGCGGGAGAGGCGATACGCAGTATTTT
CAWSPSRTSGRGDTQYF
>NA|TRBV7-3|TRBJ2-7|NA
TGTGCCAGCAGCTTAAGATCGGGCTACGAGCAGTACTTC
CASSLRSGYEQYF
>TRBD2|TRBV5-6|TRBJ2-1|NA
TGTGCCAGCACCAGGACTAGCGGGGCGGTCTATGAGCAGTTCTTC
CASTRTSGAVYEQFF
>NA|TRBV23-1|TRBJ2-5|few
TGCGCCAGCAGTCGGAACAGGTGGATTCTACGGACCCAGTACTTC
CASSRNRWILRTQYF
>TRBD1|TRBV6-5|TRBJ1-1|NA
TGTGCCAGCAGTAGACAGGGAACCACTGAAGCTTTCTTT
CASSRQGTTEAFF
>TRBD2|TRBV5-1|TRBJ2-7|NA
TGCGCCAGCAGCTTGGAGCGGGGCTCCTACGAGCAGTACTTC
CASSLERGSYEQYF
>NA|TRBV29-1|TRBJ1-5|NA
TGCATCGTTTTTAGATACTCCCCGAAGAGGGGCAATCAGCCCCAGCATTTT
CIVFRYSPKRGNQPQHF
>TRBD1|TRBV7-2|TRBJ2-1|NA
TGTGCCAGCAGCATCCCGGGACAGGGTCGAGAGCAGTTCTTC
CASSIPGQGREQFF
>NA|TRBV6-1|TRBJ2-1|NA
TGTGCCACCAACGCCGGGGGTTTCGGTGAGCAGTTCTTC
CATNAGGFGEQFF
>NA|TRBV7-2|TRBJ1-1|NA
TGTGCCAGCAGCCACGGGACTGGGGAGGCTTTCTTT
CASSHGTGEAFF
>TRBD1|TRBV4-1|TRBJ2-5|NA
TGCGCCAGCAGCCAGGACCGGGACAGGGGGCGAGAGACCCAGTACTTC
CASSQDRDRGRETQYF
>TRBD1|TRBV23-1|TRBJ1-1|NA
TGCGCCAGCAGTGGCGGGACAGGGGTTCAACTGAACACTGAAGCTTTCTTT
CASSGGTGVQLNTEAFF
>NA|TRBV21-1|TRBJ1-2|NA
TGTGCCAGCAGCACAACAGGGCGCTATGGCTACACCTTC
CASSTTGRYGYTF
>NA|TRBV5-4|TRBJ1-5|NA
TGTGCCAGCAGCGTTTTGCCGGAGGATCAGCCCCAGCATTTT
CASSVLPEDQPQHF
>TRBD1|TRBV18|TRBJ2-7|NA
TGTGCCAGCTCAACCAGGACAGGCAACGAGCAGTACTTC
CASSTRTGNEQYF